The source of this T cell receptor beta chain is a study of blood T cell repertoires in COVID-19. The data were produced by immunoSEQ multiplex PCR, yet TCRdb's version contains in-frame clones alone and is incomplete. The repertoire consists of approximately 260,000 clones, with approximately 92% occurring once and the leading ten covering 4.6%. The germline gives CDR1 SGHRS, CDR2 YFSETQ. The CDR3 length is 18 residues. Deletions cut 1 base from V and 2 bases from J, with 20 bases between. The rearrangement joins TRBV5-1 to TRBJ2-3; D perhaps matches TRBD2 (6 bases). This receptor was obtained from a middle-aged woman who had recovered from COVID-19. Sequenced sample: peripheral blood. The CDR3 nucleotides are TGCGCCAGCAGCTTGAGGGCCGCTAGCGAATCGTACACAGATACGCAGTATTTT. This translates into CASSLRAASESYTDTQYF.